The 31 T cell receptor beta chains given below trace back to one sample, sequenced in a study of blood T cells in healthy people across ages. A second PCR, run for about 7 to 11 cycles, used a sample-barcoded 5' primer plus a J-beta primer mix. TCRdb passed the 5' RACE reads through MiXCR, listing each CDR3 protein once. The sample carries under 750,000 distinct CDR3 sequences, less than 60% recorded once. Input material: blood. These receptors originate from a man older than 75 in good health.

In DNA, the CDR3 is TGCAGTGCTCCCCGGGACAGCCCACGTATGGACACTGAAGCTTTCTTT. Translation: CSAPRDSPRMDTEAFF. The genes are TRBV20-1 and TRBJ1-1, with TRBD1 matching 7 bases. The CDR3 is 16 residues long. V lost 5 bases to trimming and J lost 3 bases; unmatched junction nucleotides: 15. CDR1 and CDR2 from the germline V gene are DFQATT and SNEGSKA (reference sequence).

The rearrangement uses TRBV20-1 and TRBJ1-5; D gene uncertain. Germline-derived CDR1 and CDR2 are DFQATT and SNEGSKA (reference sequence). Trimming took 6 bases from V and 11 from J, leaving 23 bases between them. This CDR3 has 14 residues. CDR3 protein: CSATKAGTAWAQHF. CDR3 coding DNA: TGCAGTGCAACAAAGGCCGGTACAGCGTGGGCCCAGCATTTT.

This clonotype has a handful of counts. V and J are TRBV20-1 and TRBJ2-7; tentatively, D is TRBD1 (6 bases). Looked up from germline, CDR1 is DFQATT and CDR2 is SNEGSKA (reference sequence). The CDR3 consists of 13 residues. Trimming left V 5 bases short and J 0 bases short, with 11 bases between. The DNA for the CDR3 is TGCAGTGCTTACCCGACAGGCTCCTACGAGCAGTACTTC. Residues: CSAYPTGSYEQYF.

This clonotype was counted between two and nine times. CDR3 sequence: CSVVQGADTQYF. For the CDR3, the DNA is TGCAGCGTTGTACAGGGAGCAGATACGCAGTATTTT. V is TRBV29-1 and J is TRBJ2-3; D is perhaps TRBD1 (6 bases). This CDR3 is 12 amino acids long. Germline-derived CDR1 and CDR2 are SQVTM and ANQGSEA. Trimming took off 4 bases at V and 4 bases at J, with 9 bases between the two ends.

The V gene is TRBV27, the J gene TRBJ1-1, with D uncertain. Germline assignment: CDR1 MNHEY and CDR2 SMNVEV (reference sequence). The CDR3 runs to 14 residues. Between the trimmed V and J ends, which lost 4 bases and 0 bases, there was a span of 9 bases. For the CDR3, the DNA is TGTGCCAGCAGTTCAATTCCCCTGAACACTGAAGCTTTCTTT. Protein sequence: CASSSIPLNTEAFF.

In its sample, this clonotype was seen a few times. The chain combines TRBV7-8 with TRBJ2-2; the D call may be TRBD1 or TRBD2 (6 bases each). Germline values: CDR1 SGHVS, CDR2 FQNEAQ. Between the trimmed V and J ends, which lost 1 base and 9 bases, there was a span of 9 bases. This CDR3 spans 13 amino acids. In DNA form, the CDR3 reads TGTGCCAGCAGCTTAGGGGGGGCGAGGGAGCTGTTTTTT. Protein product: CASSLGGARELFF.

This clonotype showed up just a few times. The chain is built from TRBV5-1 and TRBJ2-4; 8 bases agree with TRBD1. Matching the DNA end better, TRBJ2-7 makes the J call doubtful. Germline-derived CDR1 and CDR2 are SGHRS and YFSETQ. CDR3 size: 13 residues. CDR3 DNA: TGCGCCAGCCCACGGGACAGGCCCTACGAGCAGTACTTC. It codes for CASPRDRPYEQYF.

This chain connects TRBV12-3 or TRBV12-4 to TRBJ2-7, with 9 bases identical to TRBD1. The junction had 11 bases not matched to a gene; V was cut back by 5 bases and J by 0 bases. The CDR3 runs 17 residues. The DNA of the CDR3 is TGTGCCAGCAGTCCAAGGACAGGGGCACCCGACTCCTACGAGCAGTACTTC. Translated: CASSPRTGAPDSYEQYF.

This sequence joins TRBV5-4 and TRBJ2-2; 10 bases map to TRBD2. Germline V gene sequence: CDR1 SGHNT, CDR2 YYREEE (reference sequence). Trimming cost V 3 bases and J 4 bases; bases outside gene matches: 6. The CDR3 is 16 amino acids. This CDR3 is CASSSTSGSSTGELFF. Written as DNA, the CDR3 is TGTGCCAGCAGCTCGACTAGCGGGTCGAGCACCGGGGAGCTGTTTTTT.

This clonotype was counted between two and nine times. The chain couples TRBV20-1 to TRBJ1-2; no clear D. Trimming took off 6 bases at V and 0 bases at J, with 14 bases between the two ends. Germline V gives CDR1 DFQATT, CDR2 SNEGSKA (reference sequence). This CDR3 contains 14 residues. The CDR3 loop reads CSALRQEANYGYTF. DNA of the CDR3: TGCAGTGCCCTACGGCAGGAGGCTAACTATGGCTACACCTTC.

CDR3 sequence reads: CATSPKDSLRGNQPQHF. The CDR3 DNA follows: TGTGCCACCAGTCCTAAGGACAGTCTTCGGGGCAATCAGCCCCAGCATTTT. The chain combines TRBV24-1 with TRBJ1-5; maybe TRBD1 (6 bases). Germline assignment: CDR1 KGHDR and CDR2 SFDVKD. This CDR3 region has 17 residues. Trimming cost V 6 bases and J 2 bases, with 19 bases left between them.

V gene TRBV7-2 combines with J gene TRBJ2-7; tentatively, D is TRBD2 (6 bases). The ends were cut back, 1 base at V and 5 bases at J, with 12 bases in the middle. The CDR3 length is 14 residues. Germline assignment: CDR1 SGHTA and CDR2 FQGNSA. The CDR3 protein is CASSLERGGNEQYF. DNA for the CDR3: TGTGCCAGCAGCTTAGAAAGGGGCGGGAACGAGCAGTACTTC. Full variable domain (remainder filled in from reference TRBV7-2 and TRBJ2-7): GAGVSQSPSNKVTEKGKDVELRCDPISGHTALYWYRQSLGQGLEFLIYFQGNSAPDKSGLPSDRFSAERTGGSVSTLTIQRTQQEDSAVYLCASSLERGGNEQYFGPGTRLTVT.

V is TRBV28 and J is TRBJ2-3; D remains ambiguous. Between the trimmed V and J ends, which lost 3 bases and 2 bases, there was a span of 21 bases. The CDR3 covers 18 residues. CDR1 and CDR2 from the germline V gene are MDHEN and SYDVKM. In DNA form, the CDR3 reads TGTGCCAGCAGTTTGAGGTTGGGCCAGCCCCCCACCACAGATACGCAGTATTTT. It yields the protein CASSLRLGQPPTTDTQYF.

The chain recombines TRBV3-1 with TRBJ2-1; no reliable D call. The germline CDR1 and CDR2 sequences are LGHDT and YNNKEL (reference sequence). The CDR3 contains 15 residues. The ends were cut back, 4 bases at V and 7 bases at J, with 17 bases in the middle. CDR3 region: CASSPPSAANNEQFF. CDR3 in DNA: TGTGCCAGCAGCCCCCCAAGCGCGGCCAATAATGAGCAGTTCTTC.

The chain has TRBV15 and TRBJ2-4; D is possibly TRBD1 or TRBD2 (5 bases each). The CDR3 consists of 17 residues. Germline lookup yields CDR1 LNHNV and CDR2 YYDKDF (reference sequence). V dropped 2 bases and J dropped 5 bases, with 19 bases sitting between them. The chain's CDR3 is CATSRNVRQRSQNIQYF. The CDR3, as DNA: TGTGCCACCAGCAGAAATGTCAGACAGCGGAGCCAAAACATTCAGTACTTC. Based on the CDR3 plus reference TRBV15 and TRBJ2-4, the full variable domain is DAMVIQNPRYQVTQFGKPVTLSCSQTLNHNVMYWYQQKSSQAPKLLFHYYDKDFNNEADTPDNFQSRRPNTSFCFLDIRSPGLGDTAMYLCATSRNVRQRSQNIQYFGAGTRLSVL.

V usage is TRBV20-1 and J usage is TRBJ1-1, with D perhaps matching TRBD1 (5 bases). Between the trimmed V and J ends, which lost 0 bases and 2 bases, there was a span of 10 bases. CDR3 size: 14 residues. Germline CDR1 reads DFQATT; CDR2 reads SNEGSKA (reference sequence). The CDR3 sequence: CSARDGGENTEAFF. The CDR3 nucleotides read TGCAGTGCTAGAGATGGGGGTGAAAACACTGAAGCTTTCTTT.

The chain joins TRBV28 to TRBJ2-6, with D perhaps being TRBD1 or TRBD2 (5 bases each). This CDR3 is built from 15 residues. Trimming pared 5 bases from V and 5 bases from J, leaving 13 bases between. CDR1 is MDHEN and CDR2 is SYDVKM in the germline V gene. This CDR3 reads CASSTQGAWANVLTF. CDR3 coding DNA: TGTGCCAGCAGTACCCAGGGAGCTTGGGCCAACGTCCTGACTTTC. The full variable domain, its missing parts supplied by reference TRBV28 and TRBJ2-6, is DVKVTQSSRYLVKRTGEKVFLECVQDMDHENMFWYRQDPGLGLRLIYFSYDVKMKEKGDIPEGYSVSREKKERFSLILESASTNQTSMYLCASSTQGAWANVLTFGAGSRLTVL.

This rearrangement joins TRBV28 to TRBJ1-2, with TRBD1 identical over 11 bases. V shed 1 base, J shed 6 bases, and the junction held 7 bases outside the gene matches. Germline CDR1 is MDHEN and CDR2 is SYDVKM. The CDR3 covers 16 residues. The CDR3 DNA is TGTGCCAGCAGTTTATTCCCCGGGACAGGGGGGGATGGCTACACCTTC. Protein product: CASSLFPGTGGDGYTF.

This clonotype was counted ten times or more. The chain links TRBV6-5 to TRBJ2-7; 12 bases map to TRBD2. V lost 2 bases and J lost 2; bases outside the gene matches: 7. This CDR3 contains 17 residues. Germline V gives CDR1 MNHEY, CDR2 SVGAGI. The chain's CDR3 is CASSYTRTSGATYEQYF. The CDR3 nucleotides read TGTGCCAGCAGTTACACCAGGACTAGCGGGGCTACCTACGAGCAGTACTTC.

Only a few counts were recorded for this clonotype. This may stem from a read error, because a much larger clone lies one nucleotide away. The chain carries TRBV6-6 and TRBJ2-4; weak D call: TRBD1 (5 bases). The CDR3 spans 13 residues. CDR1 is MNHNY and CDR2 is SVGAGI in the germline V gene (reference sequence). Trimming removed 6 bases at V and 13 bases at J, with 19 bases between. This CDR3 is CASSASDNKAQYF. The CDR3, as DNA: TGTGCCAGCAGCGCTTCGGACAACAAGGCGCAGTACTTC.

The chain joins TRBV11-1 to TRBJ2-5; D remains ambiguous. The end of the DNA aligns better with TRBJ2-7, so the J call may be wrong. Looked up from germline, CDR1 is SGHAT and CDR2 is FQDESV (reference sequence). The CDR3 is 15 residues long. The CDR3 region is CASSLVSGSTYEQYF. CDR3 coding DNA: TGTGCCAGCAGCTTAGTGAGTGGGTCAACCTACGAGCAGTACTTC.

Note on this clonotype: A much larger clone lies a single base off, so this may be a read error. V gene TRBV6-5 combines with J gene TRBJ2-3, with 12 bases matching TRBD2. Germline V gene lookup returns CDR1 MNHEY and CDR2 SVGAGI. This CDR3 spans 13 amino acids. The CDR3 sequence: CAGSRTSGNTQYF. The CDR3 DNA reads as TGTGCCGGCAGCCGGACTAGCGGGAATACGCAGTATTTT.

The chain has TRBV5-1 and TRBJ2-5; possible D gene TRBD1, 5 bases. Deletions cut 4 bases from V and 4 bases from J, with 14 bases between. The CDR3 consists of 14 residues. Germline values: CDR1 SGHRS, CDR2 YFSETQ. This CDR3 is CASSANSGRETQYF. Here the CDR3 DNA reads TGCGCCAGCAGCGCGAACTCAGGGCGAGAGACCCAGTACTTC.

The rearrangement joins TRBV20-1 to TRBJ1-1; TRBD1 is a possible D gene (5 bases). Germline V gene lookup returns CDR1 DFQATT and CDR2 SNEGSKA (reference sequence). The CDR3 has 14 amino acids. V lost 5 bases and J lost 2, with 15 bases in between. The CDR3 coding sequence is TGCAGTGCTGGGGCGGGCCAGAGTAACACTGAAGCTTTCTTT. Translating it yields CSAGAGQSNTEAFF.

The chain couples TRBV19 to TRBJ2-3, with D perhaps matching TRBD1 (5 bases). The germline V and J ends were trimmed by 6 bases and 2 bases, with 12 bases remaining between them. Germline loops: CDR1 LNHDA, CDR2 SQIVND (reference sequence). This CDR3 spans 14 amino acids. The CDR3 DNA sequence: TGTGCCAGTAGCCCGGCAGGGTTCACAGATACGCAGTATTTT. Protein: CASSPAGFTDTQYF.

The rearrangement joins TRBV28 to TRBJ2-3; TRBD2 agrees at 9 bases. The V gene end was trimmed by 7 bases and the J gene end by 1 base; junction bases not matched to a gene: 6. Germline CDR1 and CDR2: MDHEN and SYDVKM. The CDR3 is made up of 15 amino acids. The CDR3 DNA follows: TGTGCCAGCACCCTTAGCGGGAGAGGCACAGATACGCAGTATTTT. Translated, it gives CASTLSGRGTDTQYF.

This sequence joins TRBV5-6 and TRBJ2-5; 7 bases align to TRBD2. The J call is doubtful: the DNA matches TRBJ2-7 better. The CDR3 contains 15 residues. The germline V gene encodes CDR1 SGHDT and CDR2 YYEEEE. Written as DNA, the CDR3 is TGTGCCAGCAGCCCTGGTCCTAGCGGAAGAAACGAGCAGTACTTC. Protein sequence: CASSPGPSGRNEQYF.

The chain combines TRBV25-1 with TRBJ2-3; 12 bases agree with TRBD2. The CDR3 length is 14 residues. V was clipped by 7 bases and J by 6 bases; unmatched bases: 5. Per the germline V gene, CDR1 is MGHDK and CDR2 is SYGVNS. This CDR3 reads CASTSSGRVDTQYF. The CDR3 coding sequence is TGTGCCAGCACGTCTAGCGGGAGGGTGGATACGCAGTATTTT.

This sequence joins TRBV20-1 and TRBJ2-5; D may be TRBD1 or TRBD2 (5 bases each). The CDR3 is 14 residues long. V was pared by 6 bases and J by 5 bases, with 19 bases between. CDR1 and CDR2 from the germline V gene are DFQATT and SNEGSKA (reference sequence). This CDR3 is CSASRSWGKETQYF. DNA for the CDR3: TGCAGTGCCTCCAGGTCGTGGGGGAAGGAGACCCAGTACTTC.

This clonotype was detected ten times or more. V is TRBV7-9 and J is TRBJ1-6; tentative D call: TRBD1 (5 bases). CDR1 SEHNR and CDR2 FQNEAQ come from the germline V gene (reference sequence). V was trimmed by 5 bases and J by 5 bases, leaving 10 bases between them. There are 14 residues in the CDR3. CDR3 region: CASSAGLNNSPLHF. For the CDR3, the DNA is TGTGCCAGCAGCGCGGGACTGAATAATTCACCCCTCCACTTT.

This clonotype was recorded once. The CDR3 bases are TGCAGTGCCTTCTCCACGGGAGGCCTATATCAGCCCCAGCATTTT. Amino acid sequence: CSAFSTGGLYQPQHF. The chain uses TRBV20-1 and TRBJ1-5; D not resolved. This CDR3 spans 15 amino acids. Trimming shortened V by 6 bases and J by 5 bases, and 20 bases separated the two germline ends. The V gene's germline CDR1 is DFQATT and CDR2 SNEGSKA (reference sequence).